A single sample is the source of the 2 T cell receptor beta chains below, sequenced in a study of blood T cell repertoires in COVID-19. Some clones are missing from TCRdb's copy, which holds only in-frame ones; the method was immunoSEQ multiplex PCR. The sample lists a few hundred thousand clones; about 87% were seen once. The sample taken for sequencing was PBMCs or T cells enriched from blood (not recorded which). These receptors came from a woman between 45 and 60 years old who had recovered from COVID-19.

This chain links TRBV3-1 (or the pseudogene TRBV3-2) with TRBJ1-6; TRBD1 aligns across 11 bases. Germline CDR1 reads LGHDT; CDR2 reads YNNKEL (reference sequence). J was trimmed by 7 bases and V by 4 bases; bases with no gene match: 12. This CDR3 spans 18 amino acids. The CDR3 region has the DNA TGTGCCAGCAGCCGTCCGAACCTGGGACAGGGGGAAAATTCACCCCTCCACTTT. It translates to CASSRPNLGQGENSPLHF.

This chain joins TRBV5-1 and TRBJ2-3, with 7 nucleotides matching TRBD1. The CDR3 totals 15 residues. J gave up 0 bases and V 4 bases, and 5 bases lay outside the gene matches. Germline CDR1 and CDR2: SGHRS and YFSETQ. CDR3 sequence: CASSVGDSSTDTQYF. Written as DNA, the CDR3 is TGCGCCAGCAGCGTGGGGGACAGTAGCACAGATACGCAGTATTTT. Full variable domain (rest looked up from reference TRBV5-1 and TRBJ2-3): KAGVTQTPRYLIKTRGQQVTLSCSPISGHRSVSWYQQTPGQGLQFLFEYFSETQRNKGNFPGRFSGRQFSNSRSEMNVSTLELGDSALYLCASSVGDSSTDTQYFGPGTRLTVL.